Given below is one T cell receptor (beta chain) in context. A much larger clonotype is one base distant, so this may be a read error. This sample was taken from a study of Graves' ophthalmopathy and Graves' hyperthyroidism. CDR1 is MGHRA and CDR2 is YSYEKL in the germline V gene. CDR3 length equals 13 residues. V lost 4 bases and J lost 5, with 9 bases in between. Scientists amplified the TCR beta CDR3 regions from RNA transcripts. Second-round multiplex PCR came after a first-round RT-PCR that employed HTBI primers. TCRdb used MiXCR to reprocess the multiplex PCR reads, holding one entry per CDR3 protein. The data show over a million distinct CDR3 sequences, with 35% to 45% seen just once and 8.5% to 14% held by the top ten.

The TCR comes from an adult man with Graves' hyperthyroidism. Sequences were obtained from peripheral blood or thyroid tissue (not recorded which). The rearrangement uses TRBV4-1 and TRBJ1-5, with unresolved D. CDR3 amino acids: CASSPEKHQPQHF. DNA for the CDR3: TGCGCCAGCAGCCCAGAAAAACATCAGCCCCAGCATTTT.